This record looks at one T cell receptor beta chain sequence and its context. The antigen is not known. This specimen comes from a study of T cells expressing NK-cell markers. Whole-study context: Source material for TCR beta repertoires consisted of sorted CD3+CD56+NKG2C+, CD3+CD56+NKG2C- and CD3+CD56-NKG2C+ T cells. Seven donors tested HCMV-seropositive and one tested seronegative among the eight sequenced. Study-level results: Of the CD8+ T cells in six or seven donors, about 1.0-8% belonged to dominant NKG2C+ clonotypes. The CD3+CD56-NKG2C+ fraction of a few donors was likewise dominated by these clonotypes.

TCRdb re-called the 5' RACE reads and gives one entry per CDR3 protein, without DNA. In total, the table holds 500,000 to 700,000 distinct CDR3 sequences. The CDR3 spans 17 residues. CDR1 and CDR2 (germline): DFQATT, SNEGSKA (reference sequence). The source is a man aged 18 to 29 in good health. Sequences were obtained from blood T cells: a sorted CD56 or NKG2C T cell subset, CD4+ or CD8+ T cells, or bulk PBMC T cells (not recorded which). V is TRBV20-1 and J is TRBJ2-7; TCRdb lists TRBD2, though no DNA is available to test this call. The CDR3: CSARTLSRRDYVYEQYF.